Listed below are T cell receptor beta chains from one sample, sequenced in a study of cytomegalovirus exposure and HLA in healthy donors. Sequencing was performed with immunoSEQ multiplex PCR; in TCRdb, only in-frame clones are kept and a portion is missing. The sample lists about 190,000 clones; roughly 77% were seen once. Sequenced input: PBMCs. The receptor set was obtained from a man in his forties in good health and CMV-seropositive. Both conserved end residues are part of each CDR3. The D gene is left open where the match is weak. A clone size is listed for some rows: how often the clone was seen (once, few, many), or a class if it is expanded.

d_gene	abundance	v_gene	j_gene	CDR3nt	CDR3aa
TRBD1	.	TRBV5-4	TRBJ1-1	TGTGCCAGCAGCTCCGCCGGGACAGGGATCACTGAAGCTTTCTTT	CASSSAGTGITEAFF
.	.	TRBV20-1	TRBJ2-3	TGCAGTGCCGGGGGACCTGGTACGCAGTATTTT	CSAGGPGTQYF
TRBD1	.	TRBV7-2	TRBJ1-2	TGTGCCAGCAGCACGGGGACAGGGTACGGCTACACCTTC	CASSTGTGYGYTF
.	few	TRBV6-5	TRBJ1-2	TGTGCCAGCAGTTATACAGGGAAGGCCTATGGCTACACCTTC	CASSYTGKAYGYTF
TRBD2	.	TRBV28	TRBJ2-3	TGTGCCAGCAGTGGGACTAGGGCTAGCACAGATACGCAGTATTTT	CASSGTRASTDTQYF
TRBD2	.	TRBV5-1	TRBJ2-7	TGCGCCAGCAGCCTGGGGAGGGGTTTCTACGAGCAGTACTTC	CASSLGRGFYEQYF
.	.	TRBV6-5	TRBJ2-2	TGTGCCAGCAGTTACCAGGGGTCCGGGGAGCTGTTTTTT	CASSYQGSGELFF
TRBD1	.	TRBV6-1	TRBJ2-7	TGTGCCGGACAAACCGGGACAGGGGCCTACGAGCAGTACTTC	CAGQTGTGAYEQYF
.	.	TRBV28	TRBJ1-2	TGTGCCAGCAGTCGGGGGAACTATGGCTACACCTTC	CASSRGNYGYTF
TRBD1	.	TRBV18	TRBJ2-1	TGTGCCAGCTCACGAACAGGGGAAAATGAGCAGTTCTTC	CASSRTGENEQFF
TRBD2	.	TRBV5-6	TRBJ2-5	TGTGCCAGCAGCTTGCTAGCGGGAGTGGGAGAGACCCAGTACTTC	CASSLLAGVGETQYF
TRBD1	.	TRBV19	TRBJ1-5	TGTGCCAGTAGTTCTAACAGGGGAGCAAGCAATCAGCCCCAGCATTTT	CASSSNRGASNQPQHF
TRBD1	.	TRBV6-5	TRBJ1-6	TGTGCCAGCAGTTACGACAGGGCGGGCACTTCACCCCTCCACTTT	CASSYDRAGTSPLHF
TRBD2	once	TRBV2	TRBJ2-7	TGTGCCAGCTTCCCTAGCGGGGTATACGAGCAGTACTTC	CASFPSGVYEQYF
TRBD2	.	TRBV6-6	TRBJ2-1	TGTGCCAGCAGTTACGAGACTAGCGGTTACAATGAGCAGTTCTTC	CASSYETSGYNEQFF
TRBD1	.	TRBV6-5	TRBJ1-5	TGTGCCAGCACCTTACAGGGGGGCGGTCAGCCCCAGCATTTT	CASTLQGGGQPQHF
TRBD2	.	TRBV14	TRBJ2-3	TGTGCCAGCAGCCAAGTGTTTAGCGGGAGCACAGATACGCAGTATTTT	CASSQVFSGSTDTQYF
TRBD2	once	TRBV5-4	TRBJ2-2	TGTGCCAGCCGTTGGGGGGGAGTGAACACCGGGGAGCTGTTTTTT	CASRWGGVNTGELFF
.	.	TRBV7-3	TRBJ2-7	TGTGCCAGCAGCTTAACGGGCGACAGGAGCTACGAGCAGTACTTC	CASSLTGDRSYEQYF
.	.	TRBV7-2	TRBJ2-2	TGTGCCAGCAGCACCCGAGTGGGAGGAATCGCCGGGGAGCTGTTTTTT	CASSTRVGGIAGELFF
TRBD1	.	TRBV10-1	TRBJ2-1	TGCGCCAGCAGTGAGCTAGGACAGGGCGGCAATGAGCAGTTCTTC	CASSELGQGGNEQFF
TRBD1	.	TRBV6-5	TRBJ1-4	TGTGCCAGCAGTTCCGGACAGGCACTAGGGGAAAAACTGTTTTTT	CASSSGQALGEKLFF
.	.	TRBV6-5	TRBJ1-2	TGTGCCAGCAGTTACGGTTTCAGCTATGGCTACACCTTC	CASSYGFSYGYTF
TRBD1	.	TRBV27	TRBJ1-2	TGTGCCAGCAGGAGACAGGGGGCGAAATATGGCTACACCTTC	CASRRQGAKYGYTF
TRBD2	.	TRBV5-1	TRBJ2-1	TGCGCCAGCAGCTTGGGGGCGGGGGGGCCGCGGAATGAGCAGTTCTTC	CASSLGAGGPRNEQFF